A single sample is the source of the 4 T cell receptor beta chains below, sequenced in a study of shared T cell receptors in the human thymus. Sequencing used immunoSEQ multiplex PCR; TCRdb keeps in-frame clones, though not all of them. The repertoire consists of hundreds of thousands of clones, with more than 70% occurring once and the leading ten covering about 0.0094%. A further study also used this sample, focusing on human thymus T cells.

The sample was thymocytes. The receptors derive from a boy under two years old with a congenital heart defect.

CDR3 nucleotides: TGTGCCAGCAGTCTCAAACCGACAGTTTACGAGCAGTACTTC. Translated: CASSLKPTVYEQYF. The chain combines TRBV28 with TRBJ2-7; tentative D call: TRBD1 (5 bases). CDR3 length equals 14 residues. Trimming removed 5 bases at V and 4 bases at J, with 15 bases between. Germline V gene lookup returns CDR1 MDHEN and CDR2 SYDVKM.

This chain links TRBV5-1 with TRBJ2-5, with D possibly being TRBD1 (6 bases). Germline values: CDR1 SGHRS, CDR2 YFSETQ. V lost 9 bases and J lost 2, with 14 bases in between. The CDR3 runs 13 residues. The CDR3 here is CATRGHRQETQYF. CDR3 nucleotides: TGCGCCACCCGGGGACACCGTCAAGAGACCCAGTACTTC. The whole variable domain, remainder taken from reference TRBV5-1 and TRBJ2-5, is KAGVTQTPRYLIKTRGQQVTLSCSPISGHRSVSWYQQTPGQGLQFLFEYFSETQRNKGNFPGRFSGRQFSNSRSEMNVSTLELGDSALYLCATRGHRQETQYFGPGTRLLVL.

This clone has only a few counts. The gene calls are TRBV7-6 and TRBJ2-7, with 9 bases lining up with TRBD2. Trimming cost V 5 bases and J 4 bases; bases outside gene matches: 18. Germline CDR1 SGHVS, CDR2 FNYEAQ. This CDR3 spans 18 amino acids. CDR3 sequence reads: CASSDLPSSGIPPYEQYF. The CDR3 DNA follows: TGTGCCAGCAGCGATCTTCCGTCTAGCGGGATCCCTCCTTACGAGCAGTACTTC.

The count of this clone is one. This chain connects TRBV7-9 to TRBJ2-5; D possibly corresponds to TRBD2 (5 bases). V lost 5 bases and J lost 5, with 21 bases in between. This CDR3 is built from 16 residues. Per germline, CDR1 SEHNR and CDR2 FQNEAQ (reference sequence). CDR3 loop: CASSGRGVPIPETQYF. The CDR3 coding sequence is TGTGCCAGCAGCGGCCGGGGAGTACCCATTCCGGAGACCCAGTACTTC.